The rows below give T cell receptor beta chains drawn from one sample of a study of blood T cell repertoires in COVID-19. Sequencing was performed with immunoSEQ multiplex PCR; in TCRdb, only in-frame clones are kept and a portion is missing. In the table there are about 140,000 clones, roughly 84% of which are singletons. Sequenced sample: peripheral blood. These receptors all come from a man aged 30 to 39 with COVID-19, enrolled during active disease. Both conserved end residues are part of each CDR3. The D gene is left open where the match is weak. Clone sizes are given selectively: once, few, many, or a class where the clone is expanded.

v_gene,abundance,d_gene,j_gene,CDR3aa,CDR3nt
TRBV11-3,few,NA,TRBJ1-1,CASSQGDSEAFF,TGTGCCAGCAGCCAAGGTGACAGTGAAGCTTTCTTT
TRBV11-2,NA,TRBD2,TRBJ2-1,CASSRGLADYNEQFF,TGTGCCAGCAGCCGGGGACTAGCGGACTACAATGAGCAGTTCTTC
TRBV7-3,NA,NA,TRBJ1-2,CASSPWAGANYGYTF,TGTGCCAGCAGCCCCTGGGCAGGGGCTAACTATGGCTACACCTTC
TRBV6-5,NA,NA,TRBJ1-1,CASSAAGTEAFF,TGTGCCAGCTCGGCGGCGGGCACTGAAGCTTTCTTT
TRBV27,NA,NA,TRBJ1-5,CASSFGRAGNQPQHF,TGTGCCAGCAGTTTCGGCAGGGCGGGCAATCAGCCCCAGCATTTT
TRBV7-2,NA,TRBD2,TRBJ2-1,CASSFRGVSGSNEQFF,TGTGCCAGCAGTTTCAGGGGGGTTAGCGGGAGCAATGAGCAGTTCTTC
TRBV29-1,once,NA,TRBJ2-3,CSVRGGFTDTQYF,TGCAGCGTTCGCGGGGGCTTCACAGATACGCAGTATTTT
TRBV3-1/TRBV3-2,NA,TRBD2,TRBJ2-1,CASSQAGEGSYNEQFF,TGTGCCAGCAGCCAAGCGGGGGAGGGCTCCTACAATGAGCAGTTCTTC
TRBV27,NA,NA,TRBJ2-3,CASSLGGRGADTQYF,TGTGCCAGCAGTTTAGGGGGCAGGGGAGCAGATACGCAGTATTTT
TRBV6-5,NA,NA,TRBJ1-2,CASSTSGVGYTF,NA
TRBV11-2,NA,NA,TRBJ2-7,CASSLGHRAGEQYF,TGTGCCAGCAGCTTAGGTCACAGGGCGGGCGAGCAGTACTTC
TRBV5-1,NA,TRBD1,TRBJ1-3,CASSSGGQNGNTIYF,TGCGCCAGCAGCTCAGGGGGCCAGAATGGAAACACCATATATTTT
TRBV7-8,NA,NA,TRBJ1-1,CASSGQINTEAFF,TGTGCCAGCAGCGGACAGATTAACACTGAAGCTTTCTTT
TRBV7-2,NA,NA,TRBJ1-1,CASSLASAGNTEAFF,TGTGCCAGCAGCTTAGCTTCGGCGGGAAACACTGAAGCTTTCTTT
TRBV4-2,once,NA,TRBJ1-2,CASSRRGEGYGYTF,TGTGCCAGCAGCCGTCGGGGGGAAGGGTATGGCTACACCTTC
TRBV2,NA,NA,TRBJ1-5,CASSVEGGDQPQHF,TGTGCCAGCAGTGTTGAGGGGGGGGATCAGCCCCAGCATTTT
TRBV30,NA,NA,TRBJ1-6,CAWTGSYNSPLHF,TGTGCCTGGACCGGGTCCTATAATTCACCCCTCCACTTT
TRBV28,NA,NA,TRBJ2-7,CASSLLSYEQYF,TGTGCCAGCAGTTTACTCTCCTACGAGCAGTACTTC
TRBV3-1/TRBV3-2,NA,TRBD1,TRBJ1-2,CASSRGTGEGYGYTF,TGTGCCAGCAGCCGTGGGACAGGGGAGGGCTATGGCTACACCTTC
TRBV28,NA,TRBD1,TRBJ1-5,CASSPHRGGQPQHF,TGTGCCAGCAGCCCCCACAGGGGAGGACAGCCCCAGCATTTT
TRBV18,once,NA,TRBJ2-1,CATSGLYNEQFF,TGTGCCACTTCAGGGCTATACAATGAGCAGTTCTTC
TRBV18,once,NA,TRBJ1-6,CASSRGQTSYNSPLHF,TGTGCCAGCTCACGAGGTCAAACCTCCTATAATTCACCCCTCCACTTT
TRBV7-9,NA,NA,TRBJ2-2,CASSLSDYPTSGELFF,TGTGCCAGCAGCTTATCCGACTACCCTACAAGCGGGGAGCTGTTTTTT